These 18 T cell receptor beta chains were sequenced from one sample in a study of beta chain features in type 1 diabetes. Sequenced material consisted of expressed TCRB transcripts (all of the isolated RNA was reverse transcribed). Only in-frame clones appear in the TCRdb table, and some are missing; sequencing was by immunoSEQ multiplex PCR. Of around 300,000 clones listed, approximately 8.1% were seen once; the top ten hold under 1.3%. Sample: central memory CD4+ T cells from blood. Every receptor here comes from a woman aged 18-29 years in good health.

This rearrangement joins TRBV7-2 to TRBJ1-2; 8 bases match TRBD1. The CDR3 consists of 15 residues. Germline V CDR1 and CDR2: SGHTA, FQGNSA. V trimming: 5 bases; J trimming: 5 bases; junction bases outside the gene matches: 10. The CDR3 DNA is TGTGCCAGCAGCATGGCCCCGGGACAGGAGTATGGCTACACCTTC. As protein: CASSMAPGQEYGYTF. Supplemented by reference TRBV7-2 and TRBJ1-2, the full variable domain reads GAGVSQSPSNKVTEKGKDVELRCDPISGHTALYWYRQSLGQGLEFLIYFQGNSAPDKSGLPSDRFSAERTGGSVSTLTIQRTQQEDSAVYLCASSMAPGQEYGYTFGSGTRLTVV.

This rearrangement joins TRBV5-4 to TRBJ1-2, with a possible D match to TRBD1 (6 bases). CDR1 is SGHNT, CDR2 YYREEE, per germline (reference sequence). The CDR3 runs to 14 residues. The V end lost 4 bases, the J end lost 4 bases, and 14 bases lay between the germline ends. The CDR3 DNA reads TGTGCCAGCAGCCAAGAATCAGGGGCCTATGGCTACACCTTC. Its translation is CASSQESGAYGYTF.

The table lists this clone with many counts. The rearrangement links TRBV29-1 to TRBJ2-7; possible D gene TRBD1, 6 bases. Trimming took 4 bases from V and 3 from J, leaving 10 bases between them. Germline-derived CDR1 and CDR2 are SQVTM and ANQGSEA. The CDR3 runs to 12 residues. The CDR3 DNA reads as TGCAGCGTTGTAGGACAGAACTACGAGCAGTACGTC. Protein: CSVVGQNYEQYV.

The chain couples TRBV4-3 to TRBJ1-1; D remains unclear. The CDR3 consists of 15 residues. The ends were cut back, 1 base at V and 3 bases at J, with 12 bases in the middle. Per germline, CDR1 LGHNA and CDR2 YSLEER. CDR3 sequence: CASSQGLVLDTEAFF. For the CDR3, the DNA is TGCGCCAGCAGCCAAGGTCTAGTCCTGGACACTGAAGCTTTCTTT.

The sample holds a few counts of this clone. The chain links TRBV5-6 to TRBJ1-6, with D maybe TRBD1 (5 bases). Trimming shortened V by 2 bases and J by 7 bases, and 10 bases separated the two germline ends. The CDR3 contains 14 residues. CDR1 and CDR2 (germline): SGHDT, YYEEEE. CDR3 protein: CASSLAGENSPLHF. CDR3 nucleotide sequence: TGTGCCAGCAGCTTAGCGGGGGAGAATTCACCCCTCCACTTT. Based on the CDR3 plus reference TRBV5-6 and TRBJ1-6, the full variable domain is DAGVTQSPTHLIKTRGQQVTLRCSPKSGHDTVSWYQQALGQGPQFIFQYYEEEERQRGNFPDRFSGHQFPNYSSELNVNALLLGDSALYLCASSLAGENSPLHFGNGTRLTVT.

The V gene is TRBV5-6, the J gene TRBJ2-2; D may be TRBD1 (6 bases). The CDR3 runs 15 residues. CDR1 is SGHDT, CDR2 YYEEEE, per germline. V was pared by 0 bases and J by 5 bases, with 11 bases between. The CDR3 DNA reads TGTGCCAGCAGCTTGGAATGGGGGCCGACCGGGGAGCTGTTTTTT. As protein: CASSLEWGPTGELFF.

The chain joins TRBV30 to TRBJ2-3, with D perhaps matching TRBD1 (6 bases). The CDR3 consists of 13 residues. V shed 0 bases and J shed 4 bases, with 8 bases lying between them. The germline V gene has CDR1 GTSNPN and CDR2 SVGIG (reference sequence). CDR3 nucleotides: TGTGCCTGGAGTGTTGGGGGCGCAGATACGCAGTATTTT. It is translated as CAWSVGGADTQYF. Combining the CDR3 with reference TRBV30 and TRBJ2-3 gives the whole variable domain SQTIHQWPATLVQPVGSPLSLECTVEGTSNPNLYWYRQAAGRGLQLLFYSVGIGQISSEVPQNLSASRPQDRQFILSSKKLLLSDSGFYLCAWSVGGADTQYFGPGTRLTVL.

In its sample, this clone was seen a few times. V usage is TRBV5-4 and J usage is TRBJ2-1; 8 nucleotides agree with TRBD2. The CDR3 consists of 15 residues. With V trimmed by 1 base and J by 8 bases, 8 bases remained unmatched. CDR1 is SGHNT, CDR2 YYREEE, per germline (reference sequence). CDR3 sequence: CASSLRGLVWDEQFF. The CDR3 bases are TGTGCCAGCAGCTTGAGGGGACTAGTATGGGATGAGCAGTTCTTC.

This clone appeared a few times. V and J are TRBV4-3 and TRBJ2-5, with D uncertain. Trimming shortened V by 4 bases and J by 4 bases, and 10 bases separated the two germline ends. The CDR3 is 13 residues long. Germline CDR1 reads LGHNA; CDR2 reads YSLEER. The CDR3 DNA is TGCGCCAGCAGCCCCCGGGTGGGAGAGACCCAGTACTTC. Translating it yields CASSPRVGETQYF.

The rearrangement uses TRBV5-1 and TRBJ2-3; D is undetermined. V was clipped by 2 bases and J by 2 bases, with 9 bases between them. The CDR3 is made up of 14 amino acids. Germline CDR1 and CDR2: SGHRS and YFSETQ. The CDR3 DNA follows: TGCGCCAGCAGCTTTCAACGGCCCACAGATACGCAGTATTTT. This sequence encodes CASSFQRPTDTQYF.

The chain carries TRBV7-9 and TRBJ2-6; D uncertain. The V gene lost 5 bases and the J gene lost 0 bases, with 11 bases spanning the gap. The CDR3 has 16 residues. Looked up from germline, CDR1 is SEHNR and CDR2 is FQNEAQ (reference sequence). CDR3 in DNA: TGTGCCAGCAGCCCCTCCAGCATCTCTGGGGCCAACGTCCTGACTTTC. Its protein product is CASSPSSISGANVLTF.

At least ten counts were recorded for this clone. The chain carries TRBV9 and TRBJ1-2; a possible D gene is TRBD1 (5 bases). The CDR3 loop spans 14 amino acids. The V gene lost 3 bases and the J gene lost 3 bases, with 12 bases spanning the gap. Germline V lookup: CDR1 SGDLS, CDR2 YYNGEE. CDR3 sequence (DNA): TGTGCCAGCAGCGCCGGGGACGGCTACTATGGCTACACCTTC. As protein: CASSAGDGYYGYTF.

CDR3 nucleotides: TGTGCCAGCAGCTTAGCCGGGACACAGTACTACGAGCAGTACTTC. Its translation: CASSLAGTQYYEQYF. The chain carries TRBV5-4 and TRBJ2-7, with a tentative D call TRBD1 (6 bases). Germline V gene lookup returns CDR1 SGHNT and CDR2 YYREEE (reference sequence). The V and J ends lost 2 bases and 3 bases respectively, with 15 bases between them. The CDR3 consists of 15 residues.

The chain is built from TRBV9 and TRBJ2-5; 8 bases map to TRBD1. The CDR3 extends over 18 amino acids. In germline, CDR1 is SGDLS, CDR2 YYNGEE. Trimming at V came to 0 bases and at J to 1 base, leaving 11 bases not matched to a gene. The CDR3 spells CASSVGRVDRATQETQYF. In DNA form, the CDR3 reads TGTGCCAGCAGCGTAGGTCGGGTGGACAGGGCCACCCAAGAGACCCAGTACTTC.

The rearrangement links TRBV6-5 to TRBJ1-1; the D is unclear. CDR1 is MNHEY, CDR2 SVGAGI, per germline. The V and J ends lost 7 bases and 4 bases respectively, with 13 bases between them. This CDR3 is 13 amino acids long. This CDR3 reads CASTLPGATEAFF. The CDR3 DNA reads TGTGCCAGCACCTTACCGGGCGCCACTGAAGCTTTCTTT.

The chain joins TRBV7-2 to TRBJ2-1, with TRBD1 matching 8 bases. The V gene's germline CDR1 is SGHTA and CDR2 FQGNSA. The J segment lost 7 bases and the V segment lost 0 bases, leaving 8 bases of the junction unmatched. The CDR3 length is 16 residues. CDR3 sequence: CASSLAPGTGMNEQFF. The CDR3 DNA reads TGTGCCAGCAGCTTAGCGCCAGGGACAGGTATGAATGAGCAGTTCTTC.

This clone was seen repeatedly, ten times or more. The chain has TRBV11-2 and TRBJ2-3; D could derive from TRBD1 or TRBD2 (5 bases each). CDR3 length: 13 residues. V lost 8 bases and J lost 9, with 18 bases in between. CDR1 and CDR2 (germline): SGHAT, FQNNGV. CDR3 region: CASSGTSKFTQYF. The CDR3 DNA follows: TGTGCCAGCTCGGGGACCAGCAAATTCACGCAGTATTTT.

This chain connects TRBV5-1 to TRBJ1-5; D is ambiguous. The CDR3 length is 15 residues. Germline CDR1 and CDR2: SGHRS and YFSETQ. With 0 bases removed from V and 0 bases from J, the gap between germline ends came to 7 bases. This CDR3 is CASSLEPHSNQPQHF. As DNA, the CDR3 is TGCGCCAGCAGCTTGGAGCCCCATAGCAATCAGCCCCAGCATTTT.